Below are 30 T cell receptor beta chains sequenced from a single sample in a study of human T cells and chemical hapten exposure. The time point: patch test 3, about 24 weeks after DPC sensitization. Sample treatment: therapeutic diphenylcyclopropenone sensitization with weekly scalp DPC. TCRdb redid the calling of the RACE reads with MiXCR, one entry per CDR3 protein. This sample has 150,000 to 200,000 distinct CDR3 sequences, with 25% to 35% found just once. Sequencing was performed on whole blood, taken in connection with sensitization to the hapten diphenylcyclopropenone (DPC). These receptors were obtained from a woman under 30 with alopecia areata. Some clones in this sample may be carry-over from other donors' samples.

The genes are TRBV7-3 and TRBJ2-7; the D gene could be TRBD1 or TRBD2 (5 bases each). The CDR3 is 15 residues long. V lost 3 bases and J 2 bases, leaving 14 bases between the germline ends. Germline V lookup: CDR1 SGHTA, CDR2 FQGTGA. The CDR3 region is CASSFTDGAPYEQYF. In DNA form, the CDR3 reads TGTGCCAGCAGCTTCACAGACGGGGCACCCTACGAGCAGTACTTC.

V is TRBV6-5 and J is TRBJ1-2; possible D gene TRBD1, 5 bases. This CDR3 has 13 amino acids. In germline, CDR1 is MNHEY, CDR2 SVGAGI. Trimming stripped 8 bases from V and 6 bases from J, with 16 bases between. Here the CDR3 reads CASWDGGSHGYTF. Written as DNA, the CDR3 is TGTGCCAGCTGGGATGGGGGGTCCCATGGCTACACCTTC.

As to this clonotype: The conserved final phenylalanine or tryptophan is absent from the CDR3, which likely points to a read error. J is TRBJ2-1 and V is TRBV4-2; TRBD2 is a possible D gene (5 bases). Germline values: CDR1 LGHNA, CDR2 YNFKEQ. The CDR3 is 15 amino acids. The CDR3 DNA follows: TGCGCCAGCAGCCAAGAGGGTGGGCCCCTGATCGGGCAGTTCTCC. Translation gives CASSQEGGPLIGQFS.

This clonotype was detected a few times. The V and J genes are TRBV4-3 and TRBJ2-3; 9 nucleotides agree with TRBD1. This CDR3 has 16 residues. V gave up 0 bases and J gave up 2 bases; unmatched junction bases: 3. CDR1 and CDR2 (germline): LGHNA, YSLEER. CDR3 bases: TGCGCCAGCAGCCAAGATAGGACAGGGGACACAGATACGCAGTATTTT. Translation gives CASSQDRTGDTDTQYF.

The table lists this clonotype with many counts. The V gene is TRBV29-1, the J gene TRBJ2-5; D possibly corresponds to TRBD2 (6 bases). This CDR3 has 14 residues. CDR1 SQVTM and CDR2 ANQGSEA come from the germline V gene. V gave up 5 bases and J gave up 6 bases, with 19 bases separating them. The CDR3 nucleotides are TGCAGCGTTCCCTCGGACGGGGGATGGCAGACCCAGTACTTC. This sequence encodes CSVPSDGGWQTQYF.

This clonotype was seen only a few times. The gene calls are TRBV10-3 and TRBJ2-3; TRBD2 matches at 9 bases. Per the germline V gene, CDR1 is ENHRY and CDR2 is SYGVKD. The CDR3 spans 13 residues. V dropped 10 bases and J dropped 3; count of bases not matched to a gene: 5. The CDR3 DNA sequence: TGTGCCAACGGGGCGGGAGGGACAGATACGCAGTATTTT. Protein product: CANGAGGTDTQYF.

The chain links TRBV5-1 to TRBJ2-7, with D maybe TRBD2 (6 bases). Per germline, CDR1 SGHRS and CDR2 YFSETQ. Trimming took 3 bases from V and 6 from J, leaving 10 bases between them. The CDR3 sequence is 12 residues long. In DNA, the CDR3 is TGCGCCAGCAGCTCGGAGGGAATCGAGCAGTACTTC. This codes for CASSSEGIEQYF. The full variable domain, with the rest looked up from reference TRBV5-1 and TRBJ2-7, is KAGVTQTPRYLIKTRGQQVTLSCSPISGHRSVSWYQQTPGQGLQFLFEYFSETQRNKGNFPGRFSGRQFSNSRSEMNVSTLELGDSALYLCASSSEGIEQYFGPGTRLTVT.

This chain connects TRBV5-1 to TRBJ1-6; no clear D gene. Germline values: CDR1 SGHRS, CDR2 YFSETQ. Trimming shortened V by 0 bases and J by 4 bases, and 11 bases separated the two germline ends. The CDR3 length is 16 residues. The CDR3 DNA follows: TGCGCCAGCAGCTTGGCCGGAGTGCGATATAATTCACCCCTCCACTTT. Protein sequence: CASSLAGVRYNSPLHF.

In its sample, this clonotype was seen a few times. The chain joins TRBV28 to TRBJ1-5; 8 bases match TRBD1. The V segment lost 4 bases and the J segment 8 bases; nucleotides outside the gene matches: 1. The CDR3 has 12 amino acids. In germline, CDR1 is MDHEN, CDR2 SYDVKM. CDR3: CASSSQGEPQHF. The CDR3 DNA is TGTGCCAGCAGTTCACAGGGGGAGCCCCAGCATTTT.

The chain carries TRBV4-3 and TRBJ2-1; 10 bases align to TRBD1. The ends lost 4 bases at V and 4 bases at J; junction bases unmatched: 4. The CDR3 has 15 amino acids. The germline V gene encodes CDR1 LGHNA and CDR2 YSLEER. Written as DNA, the CDR3 is TGCGCCAGCAGCCGGGGGACAGGGGTTTACAATGAGCAGTTCTTC. It encodes CASSRGTGVYNEQFF.

The chain has TRBV13 and TRBJ2-1; TRBD2 matches at 8 bases. CDR1 is PRHDT and CDR2 is FYEKMQ in the germline V gene (reference sequence). The CDR3 is 17 residues long. Trimming cost V 5 bases and J 4 bases; bases outside gene matches: 13. The CDR3 loop reads CASSPEGLAGEYNEQFF. In DNA, the CDR3 is TGTGCCAGCAGCCCGGAGGGCCTAGCGGGCGAATACAATGAGCAGTTCTTC.

J is TRBJ2-3 and V is TRBV29-1, with TRBD2 identical over 10 bases. The germline V gene has CDR1 SQVTM and CDR2 ANQGSEA. J was trimmed by 3 bases and V by 6 bases; bases with no gene match: 6. The length of the CDR3 is 14 residues. CDR3 sequence reads: CSVRTSGGTDTQYF. Written as DNA, the CDR3 is TGCAGCGTACGGACTAGCGGAGGGACAGATACGCAGTATTTT.

In this sample, this clonotype turned up a few times. The V and J genes are TRBV9 and TRBJ1-1, with TRBD1 as a possible D gene (5 bases). Trimming left V 4 bases short and J 1 base short, with 14 bases between. This CDR3 has 15 residues. Germline CDR1 and CDR2: SGDLS and YYNGEE. The CDR3 sequence: CASSLSWGRNTEAFF. Written as DNA, the CDR3 is TGTGCCAGCAGCCTCAGCTGGGGCCGGAACACTGAAGCTTTCTTT.

This clonotype showed up just a few times. The rearrangement links TRBV29-1 to TRBJ2-2, with D maybe TRBD1 (6 bases). The CDR3 runs 14 residues. CDR1 and CDR2 from the germline V gene are SQVTM and ANQGSEA. V was trimmed by 6 bases and J by 2 bases, leaving 13 bases between them. CDR3 loop: CSVMTGVNTGELFF. As DNA, the CDR3 is TGCAGCGTAATGACAGGTGTTAACACCGGGGAGCTGTTTTTT.

The V and J genes are TRBV20-1 and TRBJ2-4; D is undetermined. Per the germline V gene, CDR1 is DFQATT and CDR2 is SNEGSKA (reference sequence). V was clipped by 0 bases and J by 1 base, with 13 bases between them. The CDR3 contains 16 residues. The CDR3 region is CSARDFASVAKNIQYF. DNA of the CDR3: TGCAGTGCTAGAGATTTCGCATCGGTCGCCAAAAACATTCAGTACTTC.

The sample holds a few counts of this clonotype. The CDR3 loop reads CASSSVRPGLSFYEQYF. CDR3 DNA: TGTGCCAGCAGTTCAGTGAGGCCGGGACTCTCTTTCTACGAGCAGTACTTC. The V and J genes are TRBV27 and TRBJ2-7; possibly TRBD2 for D (6 bases). This CDR3 spans 17 amino acids. V was cut by 4 bases and J by 3 bases, with 22 bases left in between. CDR1 is MNHEY, CDR2 SMNVEV, per germline (reference sequence).

This clonotype showed up just a few times. The chain links TRBV27 to TRBJ1-6; TRBD1 matches 7 bases. CDR3 length equals 16 residues. CDR1 and CDR2 (germline): MNHEY, SMNVEV (reference sequence). Trimming cost V 5 bases and J 10 bases; bases outside gene matches: 14. Here the CDR3 reads CASSPQSQGFGSPLHF. The CDR3 region has the DNA TGTGCCAGCAGTCCCCAATCACAGGGGTTCGGATCACCCCTCCACTTT.

This chain uses TRBV20-1 with TRBJ1-2, with TRBD1 as a possible D gene (5 bases). CDR3 length: 12 amino acids. From germline, CDR1 is DFQATT and CDR2 SNEGSKA (reference sequence). The V and J ends lost 2 bases and 6 bases respectively, with 10 bases between them. The DNA for the CDR3 is TGCAGTGCTAGATTCAGGGACCATGGCTACACCTTC. As protein: CSARFRDHGYTF.

This clonotype turned up a few times. This chain links TRBV2 with TRBJ1-1; no firm D call. The CDR3 loop spans 13 amino acids. Germline assignment: CDR1 SNHLY and CDR2 FYNNEI. Trimming cost V 3 bases and J 2 bases, with 7 bases left between them. CDR3 bases: TGTGCCAGCAGTGAGGGCAGAAACACTGAAGCTTTCTTT. Protein: CASSEGRNTEAFF.

A few counts support this clonotype. The CDR3 here is CASSPPRSGNTIYF. Written as DNA, the CDR3 is TGTGCCAGCAGCCCGCCCCGCTCTGGAAACACCATATATTTT. The chain has TRBV9 and TRBJ1-3; D not certain. CDR1 is SGDLS and CDR2 is YYNGEE in the germline V gene. V dropped 4 bases and J dropped 0 bases, with 8 bases sitting between them. The CDR3 length is 14 residues.

Only a few counts were recorded for this clonotype. In DNA form, the CDR3 reads TGTGCCAGCAGCTTCCTTGGGACTAGCGGGGGCCATAGCACAGATACGCAGTATTTT. Its translation: CASSFLGTSGGHSTDTQYF. This rearrangement joins TRBV7-2 to TRBJ2-3; TRBD2 matches at 14 bases. Germline lookup yields CDR1 SGHTA and CDR2 FQGNSA. The CDR3 runs to 19 residues. The V gene end was trimmed by 3 bases and the J gene end by 0 bases; junction bases not matched to a gene: 8. The full variable domain, completed using reference TRBV7-2 and TRBJ2-3, is GAGVSQSPSNKVTEKGKDVELRCDPISGHTALYWYRQSLGQGLEFLIYFQGNSAPDKSGLPSDRFSAERTGGSVSTLTIQRTQQEDSAVYLCASSFLGTSGGHSTDTQYFGPGTRLTVL.

This clonotype was recorded a few times. The chain carries TRBV7-2 and TRBJ2-7; the D gene is possibly TRBD2 (7 bases). Per the germline V gene, CDR1 is SGHTA and CDR2 is FQGNSA. The germline V and J ends were trimmed by 5 bases and 3 bases, with 17 bases remaining between them. This CDR3 has 15 residues. The CDR3 region is CASSPYGGAFYEQYF. CDR3 bases: TGTGCCAGCAGCCCTTATGGGGGGGCATTCTACGAGCAGTACTTC.

This clonotype was detected a few times. The V call is TRBV29-1, the J call TRBJ2-1, with D perhaps being TRBD1 or TRBD2 (5 bases each). Germline CDR1 is SQVTM and CDR2 is ANQGSEA. V was pared by 3 bases and J by 5 bases, with 11 bases between. CDR3 length: 13 residues. CDR3 sequence reads: CSVDGGRDNEQFF. For the CDR3, the DNA is TGCAGCGTTGATGGGGGACGGGACAATGAGCAGTTCTTC.

This sequence joins TRBV20-1 and TRBJ1-1; unclear D gene. The CDR3 is made up of 13 amino acids. Per the germline V gene, CDR1 is DFQATT and CDR2 is SNEGSKA (reference sequence). V lost 3 bases, J lost 0 bases, and 8 bases lay in between. DNA for the CDR3: TGCAGTGCTAGTGTTCTCATGAACACTGAAGCTTTCTTT. It specifies CSASVLMNTEAFF.

The CDR3 is CSALGTGKEKLFF. The CDR3 DNA sequence: TGCAGCGCCCTGGGGACAGGGAAGGAAAAACTGTTTTTT. The rearrangement uses TRBV29-1 and TRBJ1-4, with 9 bases that match TRBD1. Germline V lookup: CDR1 SQVTM, CDR2 ANQGSEA. V shed 7 bases and J 8 bases; nucleotides not matched to a gene: 8. CDR3 length: 13 amino acids.

The J gene is TRBJ2-1, the V gene TRBV5-6; D remains ambiguous. The length of the CDR3 is 11 residues. Germline values: CDR1 SGHDT, CDR2 YYEEEE. V gave up 5 bases and J gave up 3 bases, with 3 bases separating them. The CDR3 reads CASRDYNEQFF. CDR3 nucleotide sequence: TGTGCCAGCAGAGACTACAATGAGCAGTTCTTC. The variable domain in full, completed from reference TRBV5-6 and TRBJ2-1, reads DAGVTQSPTHLIKTRGQQVTLRCSPKSGHDTVSWYQQALGQGPQFIFQYYEEEERQRGNFPDRFSGHQFPNYSSELNVNALLLGDSALYLCASRDYNEQFFGPGTRLTVL.

The sample holds a few counts of this clonotype. This chain links TRBV20-1 with TRBJ1-2; D remains ambiguous. The CDR3 loop spans 13 amino acids. Germline V gene data show CDR1 as DFQATT and CDR2 as SNEGSKA (reference sequence). The V and J ends lost 0 bases and 7 bases respectively, with 12 bases between them. DNA for the CDR3: TGCAGTGCTAGAGAGAAAGGTACTGGTGGCTACACCTTC. Residues: CSAREKGTGGYTF.

This clonotype has a handful of counts. The V gene is TRBV5-6, the J gene TRBJ2-7; 11 bases match TRBD2. V was clipped by 1 base and J by 3 bases; unmatched bases: 6. Germline assignment: CDR1 SGHDT and CDR2 YYEEEE. CDR3 size: 16 residues. The CDR3 spells CASSLIVSGRDYEQYF. CDR3 nucleotide sequence: TGTGCCAGCAGCTTGATCGTTAGCGGGAGGGACTACGAGCAGTACTTC.

The DNA of the CDR3 is TGCAGCGTTGAGAGGCAGGGAGGAAATGAGCAGTTCTTC. Amino acids: CSVERQGGNEQFF. The chain couples TRBV29-1 to TRBJ2-1; the D gene is possibly TRBD2 (6 bases). Trimming removed 3 bases at V and 7 bases at J, with 13 bases between. Germline V CDR1 and CDR2: SQVTM, ANQGSEA. The CDR3 contains 13 residues.

The rearrangement joins TRBV3-1 to TRBJ1-1; maybe TRBD1 (6 bases). V lost 4 bases and J lost 3, with 15 bases in between. The CDR3 sequence is 15 residues long. Germline V gene data show CDR1 as LGHDT and CDR2 as YNNKEL (reference sequence). The DNA for the CDR3 is TGTGCCAGCAGCCCGCGGACAGATCCTTACACTGAAGCTTTCTTT. Protein: CASSPRTDPYTEAFF.